These T cell receptor beta chains were read from a single sample in a study of neurological immune-mediated disorders. TCRdb re-derived calls from the 5' RACE reads in MiXCR, one entry per CDR3 protein. This table holds 100,000 to 150,000 distinct CDR3 sequences, 3.2% found once. The source material was PBMCs. The receptors stem from a woman aged 30 to 39 with multiple sclerosis. Both conserved end residues are part of each CDR3. The D gene is left open where the match is weak. Only some rows state a clone size, as once, few, many or a class for expanded clones.

d_gene: -
j_gene: TRBJ2-2
v_gene: TRBV4-1
abundance: many
len: 15
CDR3aa: CASSQDKSGLGELFF
CDR3nt: TGCGCCAGCAGCCAAGATAAATCAGGTCTCGGGGAGCTGTTTTTT

d_gene: -
j_gene: TRBJ2-3
v_gene: TRBV5-1
abundance: many
len: 15
CDR3aa: CASATHGAGEDTQYF
CDR3nt: TGCGCCAGCGCTACCCACGGGGCAGGGGAAGATACGCAGTATTTT

d_gene: -
j_gene: TRBJ1-5
v_gene: TRBV5-1
abundance: many
len: 15
CDR3aa: CASSLVGGAGQPQHF
CDR3nt: TGCGCCAGCAGCTTGGTGGGGGGCGCGGGGCAGCCCCAGCATTTT

d_gene: -
j_gene: TRBJ1-5
v_gene: TRBV5-6
abundance: many
len: 15
CDR3aa: CASSFWAYSNQPQHF
CDR3nt: TGTGCCAGCAGCTTCTGGGCCTATAGCAATCAGCCCCAGCATTTT

d_gene: -
j_gene: TRBJ2-7
v_gene: TRBV9
abundance: many
len: 13
CDR3aa: CASSASPTEEQYF
CDR3nt: TGTGCCAGCAGCGCCTCTCCAACGGAGGAGCAGTACTTC

d_gene: -
j_gene: TRBJ2-7
v_gene: TRBV5-1
abundance: few
len: 12
CDR3aa: CDSSTEAYEQYF
CDR3nt: TGCGACAGCAGCACGGAAGCCTACGAGCAGTACTTC

d_gene: -
j_gene: TRBJ2-7
v_gene: TRBV10-1
abundance: many
len: 16
CDR3aa: CASSPPTILALYEQYF
CDR3nt: TGCGCCAGCAGCCCGCCAACTATTCTGGCCCTTTACGAGCAGTACTTC

d_gene: -
j_gene: TRBJ2-1
v_gene: TRBV25-1
abundance: many
len: 14
CDR3aa: CASSSSVMSQEQFF
CDR3nt: TGTGCCAGCAGTAGCAGCGTGATGTCGCAAGAGCAGTTCTTC

d_gene: TRBD2
j_gene: TRBJ2-1
v_gene: TRBV20-1
abundance: many
len: 16
CDR3aa: CSARDRTSGLYNEQFF
CDR3nt: TGCAGTGCTAGAGACCGGACTAGCGGCCTCTACAATGAGCAGTTCTTC

d_gene: TRBD1
j_gene: TRBJ2-7
v_gene: TRBV29-1
abundance: many
len: 13
CDR3aa: CSVGTGGGHEQYF
CDR3nt: TGCAGCGTTGGGACAGGGGGGGGCCACGAGCAGTACTTC

d_gene: TRBD1
j_gene: TRBJ2-7
v_gene: TRBV18
abundance: -
len: 13
CDR3aa: CASSETGGYEQYF
CDR3nt: TGTGCCAGCTCTGAGACAGGGGGGTACGAGCAGTACTTC

d_gene: -
j_gene: TRBJ2-2
v_gene: TRBV7-2
abundance: many
len: 16
CDR3aa: CASSLAPSGRAGELFF
CDR3nt: TGTGCCAGCAGCTTAGCGCCGTCCGGGCGCGCCGGGGAGCTGTTTTTT

d_gene: -
j_gene: TRBJ1-1
v_gene: TRBV18
abundance: many
len: 13
CDR3aa: CASSRTIDTEAFF
CDR3nt: TGTGCCAGCTCGCGGACAATCGACACTGAAGCTTTCTTT

d_gene: -
j_gene: TRBJ2-1
v_gene: TRBV12-3/TRBV12-4
abundance: many
len: 12
CDR3aa: CASTQSSNEQFF
CDR3nt: TGTGCCAGCACCCAAAGCAGCAATGAGCAGTTCTTC

d_gene: -
j_gene: TRBJ2-7
v_gene: TRBV9
abundance: many
len: 14
CDR3aa: CASSGNGGRYEQYF
CDR3nt: TGTGCCAGCAGCGGTAACGGGGGGCGTTACGAGCAGTACTTC

d_gene: -
j_gene: TRBJ1-2
v_gene: TRBV5-5
abundance: many
len: 15
CDR3aa: CASSWSQGANYGYTF
CDR3nt: TGTGCCAGCAGCTGGAGTCAGGGAGCTAACTATGGCTACACCTTC

d_gene: -
j_gene: TRBJ2-3
v_gene: TRBV20-1
abundance: -
len: 14
CDR3aa: CSAQPGTHPDTQYF
CDR3nt: TGCAGTGCCCAACCCGGGACCCACCCAGATACGCAGTATTTT

d_gene: TRBD2
j_gene: TRBJ2-7
v_gene: TRBV5-1
abundance: many
len: 16
CDR3aa: CASSSRLTSGGVEQYF
CDR3nt: TGCGCCAGCAGCTCCCGACTAACTAGCGGAGGAGTCGAGCAGTACTTC

d_gene: TRBD2
j_gene: TRBJ2-1
v_gene: TRBV5-1
abundance: many
len: 15
CDR3aa: CASSPRTSGTNEQFF
CDR3nt: TGCGCCAGCAGCCCTCGGACTAGCGGAACCAATGAGCAGTTCTTC

d_gene: -
j_gene: TRBJ1-1
v_gene: TRBV11-3
abundance: few
len: 15
CDR3aa: CARRPVGGLNTEAFF
CDR3nt: TGTGCCAGGCGGCCCGTAGGGGGTTTGAACACTGAAGCTTTCTTT

d_gene: -
j_gene: TRBJ1-5
v_gene: TRBV21-1
abundance: many
len: 15
CDR3aa: CASDFRRRNNQPQHF
CDR3nt: TGTGCCAGCGACTTTCGAAGGCGAAACAATCAGCCCCAGCATTTT

d_gene: -
j_gene: TRBJ1-5
v_gene: TRBV15
abundance: many
len: 16
CDR3aa: CATSRGSINSNQPQHF
CDR3nt: TGTGCCACCAGCAGAGGCTCCATTAATAGCAATCAGCCCCAGCATTTT

d_gene: -
j_gene: TRBJ1-1
v_gene: TRBV20-1
abundance: -
len: 11
CDR3aa: CSATGETEAFF
CDR3nt: TGCAGTGCAACGGGGGAGACTGAAGCTTTCTTT

d_gene: -
j_gene: TRBJ2-5
v_gene: TRBV10-3
abundance: -
len: 12
CDR3aa: CDIGKGRETQYF
CDR3nt: TGTGACATAGGAAAGGGCAGGGAGACCCAGTACTTC

d_gene: -
j_gene: TRBJ1-2
v_gene: TRBV3-1
abundance: many
len: 14
CDR3aa: CASSQSPGNYGYTF
CDR3nt: TGTGCCAGCAGCCAAAGTCCGGGAAACTATGGCTACACCTTC

d_gene: -
j_gene: TRBJ2-4
v_gene: TRBV20-1
abundance: many
len: 13
CDR3aa: CSARRGAKNIQYF
CDR3nt: TGCAGTGCTAGAAGGGGAGCCAAAAACATTCAGTACTTC

d_gene: -
j_gene: TRBJ2-7
v_gene: TRBV12-3/TRBV12-4
abundance: many
len: 12
CDR3aa: CASTLQGYEQYF
CDR3nt: TGTGCCAGCACTCTCCAGGGTTACGAGCAGTACTTC

d_gene: TRBD2
j_gene: TRBJ2-1
v_gene: TRBV7-9
abundance: many
len: 17
CDR3aa: CASSLKTSSGRRNEQFF
CDR3nt: TGTGCCAGCAGCTTAAAAACGTCCAGCGGGAGAAGGAATGAGCAGTTCTTC

d_gene: TRBD1
j_gene: TRBJ2-7
v_gene: TRBV11-2
abundance: many
len: 15
CDR3aa: CASSLEGQRRDEQYF
CDR3nt: TGTGCCAGCAGCTTAGAGGGACAGCGTCGCGACGAGCAGTACTTC

d_gene: TRBD1
j_gene: TRBJ2-3
v_gene: TRBV6-5
abundance: many
len: 15
CDR3aa: CASSYETGRPDTQYF
CDR3nt: TGTGCCAGCAGTTACGAGACAGGGCGCCCAGATACGCAGTATTTT

d_gene: -
j_gene: TRBJ2-7
v_gene: TRBV7-8
abundance: many
len: 12
CDR3aa: CASSPKPYEQYF
CDR3nt: TGTGCCAGCAGCCCGAAGCCCTACGAGCAGTACTTC

d_gene: TRBD1
j_gene: TRBJ2-7
v_gene: TRBV12-3/TRBV12-4
abundance: -
len: 14
CDR3aa: CASSPGTDSYEQYF
CDR3nt: TGTGCCAGCAGCCCCGGGACAGATTCCTACGAGCAGTACTTC

d_gene: -
j_gene: TRBJ1-5
v_gene: TRBV10-3
abundance: many
len: 16
CDR3aa: CAISESFGGGSGPQHF
CDR3nt: TGTGCCATCAGTGAGTCGTTCGGAGGGGGTTCAGGGCCCCAGCATTTT

d_gene: -
j_gene: TRBJ2-1
v_gene: TRBV6-2/TRBV6-3
abundance: few
len: 15
CDR3aa: CASSLRTDTYNEQFF
CDR3nt: TGTGCCAGCAGTCTCCGGACAGACACCTACAATGAGCAGTTCTTC

d_gene: TRBD1
j_gene: TRBJ2-3
v_gene: TRBV29-1
abundance: many
len: 13
CDR3aa: CSVETGTGDTQYF
CDR3nt: TGCAGCGTTGAGACCGGGACAGGGGATACGCAGTATTTT

d_gene: -
j_gene: TRBJ2-2
v_gene: TRBV5-1
abundance: many
len: 15
CDR3aa: CASSWGAGNTGELFF
CDR3nt: TGCGCCAGCAGCTGGGGGGCCGGGAACACCGGGGAGCTGTTTTTT

d_gene: -
j_gene: TRBJ1-6
v_gene: TRBV27
abundance: many
len: 16
CDR3aa: CASSLSIPSGESPLHF
CDR3nt: TGTGCCAGCAGTTTATCGATCCCTTCAGGGGAGTCACCCCTCCACTTT

d_gene: -
j_gene: TRBJ2-1
v_gene: TRBV20-1
abundance: many
len: 13
CDR3aa: CSSGGHGKDEQFF
CDR3nt: TGCAGTTCCGGGGGGCACGGGAAAGATGAGCAGTTCTTC

d_gene: -
j_gene: TRBJ1-2
v_gene: TRBV9
abundance: many
len: 16
CDR3aa: CASSVEGWGLDYGYTF
CDR3nt: TGTGCCAGCAGCGTAGAGGGTTGGGGATTGGACTATGGCTACACCTTC

d_gene: TRBD1
j_gene: TRBJ2-1
v_gene: TRBV12-3/TRBV12-4
abundance: many
len: 15
CDR3aa: CATVRDRVSYNEQFF
CDR3nt: TGTGCCACGGTCCGGGACAGGGTCTCCTACAATGAGCAGTTCTTC

d_gene: -
j_gene: TRBJ2-1
v_gene: TRBV14
abundance: many
len: 17
CDR3aa: CASSHQLQGRTYNEQFF
CDR3nt: TGTGCCAGCAGCCACCAACTGCAGGGGCGGACCTACAATGAGCAGTTCTTC

d_gene: -
j_gene: TRBJ1-2
v_gene: TRBV5-5
abundance: many
len: 15
CDR3aa: CASSVIPRTDYGYTF
CDR3nt: TGTGCCAGCAGCGTTATCCCCCGGACGGACTATGGCTACACCTTC

d_gene: -
j_gene: TRBJ2-7
v_gene: TRBV4-3
abundance: many
len: 15
CDR3aa: CASSQEASQAYEQYF
CDR3nt: TGCGCCAGCAGCCAGGAGGCTTCCCAAGCCTACGAGCAGTACTTC

d_gene: -
j_gene: TRBJ2-2
v_gene: TRBV6-2/TRBV6-3
abundance: -
len: 14
CDR3aa: CASMTPLNTGELFF
CDR3nt: TGTGCCAGCATGACCCCCTTAAACACCGGGGAGCTGTTTTTT

d_gene: -
j_gene: TRBJ1-2
v_gene: TRBV6-2/TRBV6-3
abundance: few
len: 13
CDR3aa: CASSYLGYYGYTF
CDR3nt: TGTGCCAGCAGTTATCTAGGCTACTATGGCTACACCTTC

d_gene: -
j_gene: TRBJ1-1
v_gene: TRBV7-2
abundance: many
len: 16
CDR3aa: CASSLRDTTTGPEAFF
CDR3nt: TGTGCCAGCAGCTTAAGGGACACCACCACGGGACCTGAAGCTTTCTTT

d_gene: -
j_gene: TRBJ1-4
v_gene: TRBV5-4
abundance: many
len: 14
CDR3aa: CASSMDSRGEKLFF
CDR3nt: TGTGCCAGCAGCATGGACAGCAGGGGTGAAAAACTGTTTTTT

d_gene: TRBD2
j_gene: TRBJ2-7
v_gene: TRBV20-1
abundance: many
len: 15
CDR3aa: CSAKQPGLAGGEQYF
CDR3nt: TGCAGTGCCAAACAGCCGGGACTAGCGGGAGGGGAGCAGTACTTC

d_gene: TRBD2
j_gene: TRBJ2-1
v_gene: TRBV9
abundance: many
len: 16
CDR3aa: CASSTRSGGAGNEQFF
CDR3nt: TGTGCCAGCAGCACGAGAAGCGGGGGGGCGGGTAATGAGCAGTTCTTC

d_gene: -
j_gene: TRBJ2-7
v_gene: TRBV10-3
abundance: many
len: 13
CDR3aa: CAIRDKERNEQYF
CDR3nt: TGTGCCATCAGGGACAAGGAGAGGAACGAGCAGTACTTC

d_gene: -
j_gene: TRBJ2-2
v_gene: TRBV30
abundance: many
len: 14
CDR3aa: CAWSVGGNTGELFF
CDR3nt: TGTGCCTGGAGTGTTGGGGGGAACACCGGGGAGCTGTTTTTT

d_gene: -
j_gene: TRBJ2-3
v_gene: TRBV30
abundance: -
len: 13
CDR3aa: CAWSGRNTDTQYF
CDR3nt: TGTGCCTGGAGCGGACGGAACACAGATACGCAGTATTTT

d_gene: TRBD2
j_gene: TRBJ2-3
v_gene: TRBV5-5
abundance: many
len: 14
CDR3aa: CASKPSGTADTQYF
CDR3nt: TGTGCCAGCAAACCTAGCGGGACCGCAGATACGCAGTATTTT

d_gene: -
j_gene: TRBJ1-5
v_gene: TRBV20-1
abundance: few
len: 13
CDR3aa: CSARGRAGGPQHF
CDR3nt: TGCAGTGCGAGGGGACGAGCTGGGGGGCCCCAGCATTTT

d_gene: -
j_gene: TRBJ2-7
v_gene: TRBV12-3/TRBV12-4
abundance: many
len: 13
CDR3aa: CASGDRPAYEQYF
CDR3nt: TGTGCCAGCGGAGACAGGCCCGCCTACGAGCAGTACTTC

d_gene: TRBD1
j_gene: TRBJ2-7
v_gene: TRBV5-5
abundance: many
len: 14
CDR3aa: CASSPTQTGNEQYF
CDR3nt: TGTGCCAGCAGCCCCACCCAGACAGGGAACGAGCAGTACTTC

d_gene: TRBD2
j_gene: TRBJ2-3
v_gene: TRBV19
abundance: -
len: 14
CDR3aa: CASSIAGGHNTQYF
CDR3nt: TGTGCCAGTAGTATAGCGGGGGGGCATAATACGCAGTATTTT

d_gene: -
j_gene: TRBJ1-2
v_gene: TRBV20-1
abundance: few
len: 14
CDR3aa: CSARGSRASYGYTF
CDR3nt: TGCAGTGCTAGAGGCTCTCGCGCCTCCTATGGCTACACCTTC

d_gene: -
j_gene: TRBJ1-3
v_gene: TRBV20-1
abundance: many
len: 13
CDR3aa: CSAESGFGNTIYF
CDR3nt: TGCAGTGCCGAATCAGGGTTTGGAAACACCATATATTTT